This is a list of T cell receptor beta chains from one sample in a study of shared clonotypes between healthy human individuals. Clones were sequenced by immunoSEQ multiplex PCR, and TCRdb holds only the in-frame ones, with some missing. Of about 980,000 clones in the sample, around 80% are singletons; the top ten hold about 1.5%. What was sequenced was memory CD4+ T cells sorted from blood. These receptors all stem from a man between 18 and 35 years old in good health. Both conserved end residues are part of each CDR3. Fields, in order: D gene, V gene, J gene, clone size, CDR3 protein, CDR3 DNA. D genes are given only for firm matches. The size field is filled for only some rows; it gives once, few, many or a size class.

D gene: TRBD2
V gene: TRBV5-3
J gene: TRBJ2-7
clone size: -
CDR3 protein: CARSLMTSGTHEQYF
CDR3 DNA: TGTGCCAGAAGCTTGATGACTAGCGGGACCCACGAGCAGTACTTC

D gene: TRBD2
V gene: TRBV5-4
J gene: TRBJ2-7
clone size: many
CDR3 protein: CASSLTSGRGYEQYF
CDR3 DNA: TGTGCCAGCAGCTTGACTAGCGGGAGGGGGTACGAGCAGTACTTC

D gene: -
V gene: TRBV30
J gene: TRBJ2-7
clone size: -
CDR3 protein: CAWSVGGPYEQYF
CDR3 DNA: TGTGCCTGGAGTGTAGGAGGACCCTACGAGCAGTACTTC

D gene: -
V gene: TRBV23-1
J gene: TRBJ1-3
clone size: -
CDR3 protein: CASSQGQDGLSGNTIYF
CDR3 DNA: TGCGCCAGCAGTCAAGGGCAGGACGGACTCTCTGGAAACACCATATATTTT

D gene: TRBD1
V gene: TRBV28
J gene: TRBJ2-1
clone size: -
CDR3 protein: CASSLPLGQPNEQFF
CDR3 DNA: TGTGCCAGCAGTTTACCGTTGGGACAGCCCAATGAGCAGTTCTTC

D gene: -
V gene: TRBV10-3
J gene: TRBJ2-3
clone size: -
CDR3 protein: CAISDRQEGLTDTQYF
CDR3 DNA: TGTGCCATCAGTGACAGGCAGGAGGGTTTGACAGATACGCAGTATTTT

D gene: -
V gene: TRBV7-2
J gene: TRBJ2-7
clone size: -
CDR3 protein: CASSSDPDRREQYF
CDR3 DNA: TGTGCCAGCAGCTCGGATCCTGACAGGAGGGAGCAGTACTTC

D gene: -
V gene: TRBV9
J gene: TRBJ2-3
clone size: -
CDR3 protein: CASSVAEGDPGTDTQYF
CDR3 DNA: TGTGCCAGCAGCGTGGCTGAAGGGGACCCGGGCACAGATACGCAGTATTTT

D gene: -
V gene: TRBV7-2
J gene: TRBJ2-7
clone size: -
CDR3 protein: CASSQRGGTYEQYF
CDR3 DNA: TGTGCCAGCAGCCAACGGGGCGGTACCTACGAGCAGTACTTC

D gene: TRBD1
V gene: TRBV6-1
J gene: TRBJ1-2
clone size: -
CDR3 protein: CASSRQGDGYTF
CDR3 DNA: TGTGCCAGCAGCCGACAGGGCGATGGCTACACCTTC

D gene: -
V gene: TRBV5-1
J gene: TRBJ2-7
clone size: -
CDR3 protein: CASSLSGASYEQYF
CDR3 DNA: TGCGCCAGCAGCTTGAGCGGTGCTTCCTACGAGCAGTACTTC

D gene: TRBD2
V gene: TRBV10-2
J gene: TRBJ2-1
clone size: -
CDR3 protein: CASSDFNGGLAGAYNEQFF
CDR3 DNA: TGCGCCAGCAGTGACTTTAACGGGGGACTAGCGGGAGCTTACAATGAGCAGTTCTTC

D gene: TRBD1
V gene: TRBV29-1
J gene: TRBJ1-1
clone size: -
CDR3 protein: CSVDRGATEAFF
CDR3 DNA: TGCAGCGTAGACAGGGGCGCAACTGAAGCTTTCTTT

D gene: -
V gene: TRBV11-2
J gene: TRBJ2-1
clone size: -
CDR3 protein: CASSLTTRGSNEQFF
CDR3 DNA: TGTGCCAGCAGCTTAACCACTCGGGGGTCCAATGAGCAGTTCTTC

D gene: TRBD1
V gene: TRBV9
J gene: TRBJ1-3
clone size: -
CDR3 protein: CASTFSDRAPGNTIYF
CDR3 DNA: TGTGCCAGCACCTTTTCCGACAGGGCCCCTGGAAACACCATATATTTT

D gene: -
V gene: TRBV21-1
J gene: TRBJ2-5
clone size: -
CDR3 protein: CASRVQGVGETQYF
CDR3 DNA: TGTGCCAGCAGAGTACAGGGTGTTGGAGAGACCCAGTACTTC

D gene: -
V gene: TRBV6-5
J gene: TRBJ1-2
clone size: -
CDR3 protein: CASSEAGSFGGYTF
CDR3 DNA: TGTGCCAGCAGTGAGGCGGGGAGTTTCGGTGGCTACACCTTC

D gene: -
V gene: TRBV6-6
J gene: TRBJ2-7
clone size: -
CDR3 protein: CASSYGRDPYEQYF
CDR3 DNA: TGTGCCAGCAGTTACGGCAGGGACCCCTACGAGCAGTACTTC

D gene: TRBD1
V gene: TRBV7-6
J gene: TRBJ2-5
clone size: -
CDR3 protein: CASSLGTGVETQYF
CDR3 DNA: TGTGCCAGCAGCTTGGGGACAGGGGTGGAGACCCAGTACTTC

D gene: TRBD2
V gene: TRBV6-1
J gene: TRBJ2-3
clone size: -
CDR3 protein: CASSWTSGRTDTQYF
CDR3 DNA: TGTGCCAGCTCCTGGACTAGCGGGAGGACAGATACGCAGTATTTT

D gene: -
V gene: TRBV30
J gene: TRBJ2-7
clone size: -
CDR3 protein: CAWSSAARYEQYF
CDR3 DNA: TGTGCCTGGAGTTCAGCGGCCCGCTACGAGCAGTACTTC

D gene: -
V gene: TRBV10-2
J gene: TRBJ1-4
clone size: -
CDR3 protein: CASADESRNEKLFF
CDR3 DNA: TGCGCCAGCGCTGACGAAAGCAGAAATGAAAAACTGTTTTTT

D gene: TRBD2
V gene: TRBV2
J gene: TRBJ2-3
clone size: -
CDR3 protein: CASSGTSTQYF
CDR3 DNA: TGTGCCAGCAGTGGGACTAGTACGCAGTATTTT

D gene: -
V gene: TRBV7-2
J gene: TRBJ2-7
clone size: few
CDR3 protein: CASSLAGRGPYEQYF
CDR3 DNA: TGTGCCAGCAGTTTAGCGGGCAGGGGTCCCTACGAGCAGTACTTC

D gene: TRBD2
V gene: TRBV11-2
J gene: TRBJ2-5
clone size: -
CDR3 protein: CASSPRSSGEETQYF
CDR3 DNA: TGTGCCAGCAGCCCCAGGAGTAGCGGGGAAGAGACCCAGTACTTC

D gene: -
V gene: TRBV23-1
J gene: TRBJ2-6
clone size: -
CDR3 protein: CASSQSKRADCGANVLTF
CDR3 DNA: TGCGCCAGCAGTCAGTCCAAGCGGGCCGACTGTGGGGCCAACGTCCTGACTTTC

D gene: TRBD1
V gene: TRBV10-3
J gene: TRBJ1-4
clone size: -
CDR3 protein: CAISDGTDEKLFF
CDR3 DNA: TGTGCCATCAGTGACGGGACAGATGAAAAACTGTTTTTT

D gene: -
V gene: TRBV14
J gene: TRBJ2-1
clone size: -
CDR3 protein: CASSQVRGSEQFF
CDR3 DNA: TGTGCCAGCAGCCAAGTTAGAGGAAGTGAGCAGTTCTTC

D gene: TRBD2
V gene: TRBV10-1
J gene: TRBJ2-7
clone size: -
CDR3 protein: CASSEASGKNYEQYF
CDR3 DNA: TGCGCCAGCAGTGAGGCTAGCGGGAAGAACTACGAGCAGTACTTC

D gene: TRBD1
V gene: TRBV4-1
J gene: TRBJ2-1
clone size: -
CDR3 protein: CASSQLFGGTGDPSYNEQFF
CDR3 DNA: TGCGCCAGCAGCCAACTTTTCGGCGGGACAGGGGACCCCTCCTACAATGAGCAGTTCTTC

D gene: TRBD2
V gene: TRBV5-6
J gene: TRBJ2-3
clone size: -
CDR3 protein: CASSLVAGASDTQYF
CDR3 DNA: TGTGCCAGCAGCTTGGTAGCGGGCGCATCAGATACGCAGTATTTT

D gene: -
V gene: TRBV27
J gene: TRBJ2-2
clone size: -
CDR3 protein: CASSYLGNTGELFF
CDR3 DNA: TGTGCCAGCAGTTACCTGGGGAACACCGGGGAGCTGTTTTTT

D gene: -
V gene: TRBV30
J gene: TRBJ1-6
clone size: -
CDR3 protein: CAWGPLSSYNSPLHF
CDR3 DNA: TGTGCCTGGGGGCCCTTGTCCTCCTATAATTCACCCCTCCACTTT

D gene: TRBD1
V gene: TRBV30
J gene: TRBJ2-5
clone size: -
CDR3 protein: CAVLTTGGWETQYF
CDR3 DNA: TGTGCCGTATTGACTACAGGGGGCTGGGAGACCCAGTACTTC

D gene: -
V gene: TRBV7-2
J gene: TRBJ1-6
clone size: -
CDR3 protein: CASSPNRNSPLHF
CDR3 DNA: TGTGCCAGCAGCCCCAACAGGAATTCACCCCTCCACTTT

D gene: -
V gene: TRBV2
J gene: TRBJ2-1
clone size: -
CDR3 protein: CASSVSRSSYNEQFF
CDR3 DNA: TGTGCCAGCAGTGTAAGCAGGAGCTCCTACAATGAGCAGTTCTTC

D gene: -
V gene: TRBV7-9
J gene: TRBJ2-7
clone size: -
CDR3 protein: CASSLAGRNEQYF
CDR3 DNA: TGTGCCAGCAGCTTAGCGGGGCGGAACGAGCAGTACTTC

D gene: -
V gene: TRBV5-1
J gene: TRBJ2-2
clone size: -
CDR3 protein: CASSPPDSARELFF
CDR3 DNA: TGCGCCAGCAGCCCCCCTGACAGTGCGAGGGAGCTGTTTTTT

D gene: TRBD1
V gene: TRBV18
J gene: TRBJ1-5
clone size: -
CDR3 protein: CASSPIEGGGQPQHF
CDR3 DNA: TGTGCCAGCTCACCCATAGAAGGGGGCGGTCAGCCCCAGCATTTT

D gene: -
V gene: TRBV30
J gene: TRBJ1-5
clone size: -
CDR3 protein: CAWSNEGGQPQHF
CDR3 DNA: TGTGCCTGGAGCAATGAGGGAGGTCAGCCCCAGCATTTT

D gene: -
V gene: TRBV28
J gene: TRBJ1-1
clone size: once
CDR3 protein: CASSLFVRGLTEAFF
CDR3 DNA: TGTGCCAGCAGTTTATTCGTCAGGGGCCTCACTGAAGCTTTCTTT

D gene: -
V gene: TRBV5-1
J gene: TRBJ2-5
clone size: -
CDR3 protein: CASSFGEVETQYF
CDR3 DNA: TGCGCCAGCAGCTTCGGGGAGGTAGAGACCCAGTACTTC

D gene: TRBD2
V gene: TRBV9
J gene: TRBJ2-3
clone size: -
CDR3 protein: CASSIGAGGISDTQYF
CDR3 DNA: TGTGCCAGCAGCATCGGAGCGGGGGGTATTTCAGATACGCAGTATTTT

D gene: TRBD1
V gene: TRBV7-6
J gene: TRBJ1-1
clone size: -
CDR3 protein: CASSLTGGNTEAFF
CDR3 DNA: TGTGCCAGCAGCTTAACAGGGGGGAATACTGAAGCTTTCTTT

D gene: TRBD2
V gene: TRBV30
J gene: TRBJ2-1
clone size: -
CDR3 protein: CAWSRLAGLNEQFF
CDR3 DNA: TGTGCCTGGAGCCGACTAGCCGGGCTTAATGAGCAGTTCTTC

D gene: -
V gene: TRBV7-9
J gene: TRBJ2-1
clone size: -
CDR3 protein: CASIGGAGDEQFF
CDR3 DNA: TGTGCCAGCATCGGGGGTGCAGGGGATGAGCAGTTCTTC

D gene: TRBD1
V gene: TRBV27
J gene: TRBJ2-7
clone size: -
CDR3 protein: CASSHGTGEQYF
CDR3 DNA: TGTGCCAGCAGCCATGGGACAGGCGAGCAGTACTTC

D gene: -
V gene: TRBV19
J gene: TRBJ1-5
clone size: few
CDR3 protein: CASGAGDTSNQPQHF
CDR3 DNA: TGTGCCAGTGGTGCAGGGGATACCTCCAATCAGCCCCAGCATTTT

D gene: -
V gene: TRBV11-2
J gene: TRBJ2-2
clone size: -
CDR3 protein: CASSLIGGISTGELFF
CDR3 DNA: TGTGCCAGCAGCTTGATTGGGGGTATAAGCACCGGGGAGCTGTTTTTT

D gene: TRBD1
V gene: TRBV7-2
J gene: TRBJ1-1
clone size: -
CDR3 protein: CASSDRTGQNTEAFF
CDR3 DNA: TGTGCCAGCAGCGATCGGACAGGGCAGAACACTGAAGCTTTCTTT

D gene: -
V gene: TRBV7-9
J gene: TRBJ2-7
clone size: -
CDR3 protein: CASSRSRDYEQYF
CDR3 DNA: TGTGCCAGCAGCAGATCTAGGGACTACGAGCAGTACTTC

D gene: -
V gene: TRBV27
J gene: TRBJ2-7
clone size: -
CDR3 protein: CASQGQGSSYEQYF
CDR3 DNA: TGTGCCAGCCAAGGGCAGGGGAGCTCCTACGAGCAGTACTTC

D gene: -
V gene: TRBV9
J gene: TRBJ1-6
clone size: -
CDR3 protein: CASSVGGAANSPLHF
CDR3 DNA: TGTGCCAGCAGCGTAGGGGGGGCGGCTAATTCACCCCTCCACTTT

D gene: -
V gene: TRBV10-3
J gene: TRBJ2-4
clone size: -
CDR3 protein: CAISGGQEDIQYF
CDR3 DNA: TGTGCCATCAGCGGGGGGCAGGAGGACATTCAGTACTTC

D gene: -
V gene: TRBV18
J gene: TRBJ2-7
clone size: -
CDR3 protein: CASSPPGGQGSTEQYF
CDR3 DNA: TGTGCCAGCTCGCCACCAGGAGGGCAGGGGTCTACCGAGCAGTACTTC

D gene: TRBD1
V gene: TRBV2
J gene: TRBJ2-1
clone size: -
CDR3 protein: CASSPRDRGYNEQFF
CDR3 DNA: TGTGCCAGCAGTCCCCGGGACAGGGGCTACAATGAGCAGTTCTTC

D gene: -
V gene: TRBV28
J gene: TRBJ1-2
clone size: few
CDR3 protein: CASRPVGGNNYGYTF
CDR3 DNA: TGTGCCAGCAGGCCAGTGGGGGGGAATAACTATGGCTACACCTTC

D gene: -
V gene: TRBV7-3
J gene: TRBJ2-1
clone size: -
CDR3 protein: CASSAGTATYNEQFF
CDR3 DNA: TGTGCCAGCAGCGCGGGGACGGCGACCTACAATGAGCAGTTCTTC